The 18 T cell receptor beta chains in this list originate from one sample, sequenced in a study of post-analysis software for immune sequencing data. Study conclusions and caveats: Five TRBV segments, including TRBV5-6, TRBV5-1 and TRBV20-1, were more frequent in patients than controls.

Unique-molecular-identifier-tagged TCR beta cDNA libraries were used. TCRdb called the PCR reads again in MiXCR, with one record for every CDR3 protein. The table lists under 900,000 distinct CDR3 sequences, roughly 50% of them singletons. Their antigens remain unidentified. Sequenced sample: blood. These receptors came from a girl between 10 and 17 years old with multiple sclerosis.

V gene TRBV6-5 combines with J gene TRBJ2-3; D might be TRBD2 (6 bases). V was clipped by 0 bases and J by 4 bases, with 14 bases between them. The CDR3 consists of 16 residues. From germline, CDR1 is MNHEY and CDR2 SVGAGI. The CDR3 nucleotides are TGTGCCAGCAGTTACTCCGGGACTCCACCCCCAGATACGCAGTATTTT. This translates into CASSYSGTPPPDTQYF.

This rearrangement joins TRBV28 to TRBJ2-1; D is possibly TRBD2 (6 bases). Germline V gives CDR1 MDHEN, CDR2 SYDVKM. The CDR3 totals 12 residues. Between the trimmed V and J ends, which lost 6 bases and 10 bases, there was a span of 13 bases. CDR3 DNA sequence: TGTGCCAGCAGGACTCTAGCGCTAGAGCAGTTCTTC. This gives the protein CASRTLALEQFF. Looking up the rest from reference TRBV28 and TRBJ2-1 gives the full variable domain: DVKVTQSSRYLVKRTGEKVFLECVQDMDHENMFWYRQDPGLGLRLIYFSYDVKMKEKGDIPEGYSVSREKKERFSLILESASTNQTSMYLCASRTLALEQFFGPGTRLTVL.

The chain joins TRBV30 to TRBJ1-2, with D uncertain. CDR1 is GTSNPN and CDR2 is SVGIG in the germline V gene (reference sequence). The germline V and J ends were trimmed by 0 bases and 7 bases, with 9 bases remaining between them. This CDR3 spans 12 amino acids. As DNA, the CDR3 is TGTGCCTGGAGTGTCGCAGCTAGTGGCTACACCTTC. Amino acids: CAWSVAASGYTF.

This sequence joins TRBV7-9 and TRBJ2-6; possibly TRBD2 for D (5 bases). The CDR3 runs 13 residues. With 10 bases removed from V and 4 bases from J, the gap between germline ends came to 11 bases. Germline lookup yields CDR1 SEHNR and CDR2 FQNEAQ (reference sequence). In DNA, the CDR3 is TGTGCCACTTCGGGGTCCGGGGCCAACGTCCTGACTTTC. Translation: CATSGSGANVLTF.

V is TRBV29-1 and J is TRBJ1-2; D gene uncertain. CDR1 is SQVTM, CDR2 ANQGSEA, per germline. CDR3 length: 14 amino acids. V dropped 3 bases and J dropped 3 bases, with 14 bases sitting between them. The CDR3 region has the DNA TGCAGCGTTGATGAAGACAAAAGGGACTATGGCTACACCTTC. It translates to CSVDEDKRDYGYTF.

The chain couples TRBV24-1 to TRBJ2-3; no clear D. V was trimmed by 1 base and J by 6 bases, leaving 10 bases between them. CDR1 is KGHDR and CDR2 is SFDVKD in the germline V gene. This CDR3 region has 14 residues. CDR3 region: CATSDLANDDTQYF. The DNA of the CDR3 is TGTGCCACCAGTGATTTAGCCAACGACGATACGCAGTATTTT.

A few counts support this clonotype. The chain joins TRBV7-8 to TRBJ2-1; TRBD2 aligns across 11 bases. Germline V lookup: CDR1 SGHVS, CDR2 FQNEAQ. CDR3 size: 15 residues. V gave up 3 bases and J gave up 7 bases; unmatched junction bases: 5. The CDR3 region is CASSLSLAGANEQFF. The CDR3 coding sequence is TGTGCCAGCAGCTTGTCACTAGCGGGGGCAAATGAGCAGTTCTTC.

This clonotype was observed a handful of times. The chain has TRBV7-3 and TRBJ2-5, with D possibly TRBD2 on 5 matching bases. V was trimmed by 7 bases and J by 1 base, leaving 10 bases between them. Germline CDR1 is SGHTA and CDR2 is FQGTGA. The CDR3 consists of 13 residues. The CDR3 nucleotides read TGTGCCAGCAACCGCGGGCCCCAAGAGACCCAGTACTTC. Translation: CASNRGPQETQYF. The whole variable domain, filled in from reference TRBV7-3 and TRBJ2-5, reads GAGVSQTPSNKVTEKGKYVELRCDPISGHTALYWYRQSLGQGPEFLIYFQGTGAADDSGLPNDRFFAVRPEGSVSTLKIQRTERGDSAVYLCASNRGPQETQYFGPGTRLLVL.

The gene calls are TRBV20-1 and TRBJ2-1; TRBD2 matches 8 bases. Losses at the gene ends were 5 bases for V and 7 bases for J; bases not matched to a gene: 7. The CDR3 extends over 13 amino acids. Germline CDR1 reads DFQATT; CDR2 reads SNEGSKA (reference sequence). The CDR3 reads CSAPREGRNEQFF. Here the CDR3 DNA reads TGCAGTGCTCCCCGGGAGGGCCGGAATGAGCAGTTCTTC.

In this sample, this clonotype turned up a few times. The chain has TRBV6-6 and TRBJ1-2; tentatively, D is TRBD1 (6 bases). The CDR3 loop spans 14 amino acids. In germline, CDR1 is MNHNY, CDR2 SVGAGI (reference sequence). Deletions cut 0 bases from V and 3 bases from J, with 8 bases between. Written as DNA, the CDR3 is TGTGCCAGCAGTTACTCAAGGGGGGACTATGGCTACACCTTC. Translated: CASSYSRGDYGYTF.

This CDR3 is CASSLARPRGETQYF. As DNA, the CDR3 is TGTGCCAGCAGCTTAGCCCGACCGAGGGGAGAGACCCAGTACTTC. This chain links TRBV7-9 with TRBJ2-5, with D perhaps matching TRBD1 or TRBD2 (5 bases each). Deletions cut 0 bases from V and 4 bases from J, with 12 bases between. The germline CDR1 and CDR2 sequences are SEHNR and FQNEAQ (reference sequence). The CDR3 totals 15 residues.

This sequence joins TRBV20-1 and TRBJ2-1; D is undetermined. The CDR3 is made up of 15 amino acids. V was trimmed by 1 base and J by 7 bases, leaving 17 bases between them. Looked up from germline, CDR1 is DFQATT and CDR2 is SNEGSKA (reference sequence). The DNA for the CDR3 is TGCAGTGCTAGAGGGGTCAACCGAATCCCGAATGAGCAGTTCTTC. Translated, it gives CSARGVNRIPNEQFF.

This chain joins TRBV5-5 and TRBJ2-1; 10 bases match TRBD1. The germline gives CDR1 SGHKS, CDR2 YYEKEE (reference sequence). The CDR3 totals 15 residues. After removal of 4 bases from V and 6 bases from J, the junction contained 7 bases not matched to a gene. The CDR3 region is CASSVTGTGANEQFF. Here the CDR3 DNA reads TGTGCCAGCAGCGTAACCGGGACAGGGGCCAATGAGCAGTTCTTC.

About this clonotype: A junction end diverges from the germline sequence, so it may reflect a read error. J is TRBJ2-5 and V is TRBV5-1; D possibly corresponds to TRBD2 (6 bases). From germline, CDR1 is SGHRS and CDR2 YFSETQ. The length of the CDR3 is 18 residues. CDR3 sequence (DNA): TGCGCCAACAGCTTGGGGTGGAGGGGACCCGATCCTCAAGAGACCCAGTACTTC. It yields the protein CANSLGWRGPDPQETQYF. Using reference TRBV5-1 and TRBJ2-5 for the parts outside the CDR3, the full variable domain is KAGVTQTPRYLIKTRGQQVTLSCSPISGHRSVSWYQQTPGQGLQFLFEYFSETQRNKGNFPGRFSGRQFSNSRSEMNVSTLELGDSALYLCANSLGWRGPDPQETQYFGPGTRLLVL.

The CDR3 DNA is TGCAGCGTGCTCGGGAGAGGCTCCTACAATGAGCAGTTCTTC. The encoded protein is CSVLGRGSYNEQFF. The chain has TRBV29-1 and TRBJ2-1; a possible D gene is TRBD2 (6 bases). This CDR3 has 14 residues. V was cut by 6 bases and J by 0 bases, with 12 bases left in between. Germline values: CDR1 SQVTM, CDR2 ANQGSEA.

This rearrangement joins TRBV9 to TRBJ2-7; 13 bases line up with TRBD2. This CDR3 region has 15 residues. After removal of 2 bases from V and 1 base from J, the junction contained 0 bases not matched to a gene. Germline V gene sequence: CDR1 SGDLS, CDR2 YYNGEE. In nucleotides, the CDR3 is TGTGCCAGCAGCGTGGGACTAGCGGGGTCCTACGAGCAGTACTTC. Its translation is CASSVGLAGSYEQYF.

The chain links TRBV5-1 to TRBJ1-2; a weak D match, TRBD1 (6 bases). The CDR3 has 15 residues. Germline V CDR1 and CDR2: SGHRS, YFSETQ. Trimming took off 4 bases at V and 4 bases at J, with 17 bases between the two ends. CDR3 sequence reads: CASSPSGGTIYGYTF. The CDR3 DNA is TGCGCCAGCAGCCCCTCTGGGGGGACAATCTATGGCTACACCTTC.

The DNA for the CDR3 is TGCAGCGTTGAAGGTAGAGGCAATGAGCAGTTCTTC. This encodes CSVEGRGNEQFF. The chain has TRBV29-1 and TRBJ2-1; no reliable D call. This CDR3 comprises 12 residues. Looked up from germline, CDR1 is SQVTM and CDR2 is ANQGSEA. Trimming left V 1 base short and J 6 bases short, with 7 bases between.